This section outlines one T cell receptor (beta chain) sequence together with its context. The antigen remains unidentified. There are 11 residues in the CDR3. The V end was cut by 4 bases, the J end by 13 bases, with 12 bases between. Germline V lookup: CDR1 SGHNT, CDR2 YYREEE (reference sequence). With ipilimumab providing CTLA-4 blockade, focal radiation was administered to patients who had chemo-refractory metastatic non-small-cell lung cancer. The sample originates from a study of radiotherapy plus CTLA-4 blockade in lung cancer. Study information: Overall, 15% to 20% of patients showed an objective response, while approximately 28% attained disease control. Study-wide findings and caveats: Clones derived from tumor TCRs expanded in blood after radiotherapy plus ipilimumab. With interferon-beta, early dynamics of blood T cell clones were reported to best predict response.

Only in-frame clones appear in the TCRdb table, and some are missing; sequencing was by immunoSEQ multiplex PCR. This table holds around 90,000 clones, about four fifths found once. This receptor was taken from a human donor with non-small cell lung cancer that progressed on radiotherapy plus ipilimumab. The sample here was peripheral blood, taken from a patient treated with radiotherapy plus ipilimumab. The chain has TRBV5-4 and TRBJ2-1, with D unresolved. CDR3 protein: CASSPKVPQFF. CDR3 DNA sequence: TGTGCCAGCAGCCCAAAAGTCCCACAGTTCTTC.